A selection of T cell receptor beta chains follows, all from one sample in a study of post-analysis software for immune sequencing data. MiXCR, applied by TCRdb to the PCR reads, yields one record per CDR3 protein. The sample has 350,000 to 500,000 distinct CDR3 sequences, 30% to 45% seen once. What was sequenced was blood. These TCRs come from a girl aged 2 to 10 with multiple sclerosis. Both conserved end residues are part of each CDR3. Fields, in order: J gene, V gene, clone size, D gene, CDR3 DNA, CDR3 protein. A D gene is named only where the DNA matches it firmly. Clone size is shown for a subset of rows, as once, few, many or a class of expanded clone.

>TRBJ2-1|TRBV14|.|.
TGTGCCAGCAGCCAAGGTCCCCCGAGCTCCTACAATGAGCAGTTCTTC
CASSQGPPSSYNEQFF
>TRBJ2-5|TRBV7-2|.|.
TGTGCCAGCAGCTTAGCGAACCTGAGGTATGAGCAGTACTTC
CASSLANLRYEQYF
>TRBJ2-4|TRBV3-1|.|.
TGTGCCAGCAGCCAAGGACAGTTATTAATCCAGTACTTC
CASSQGQLLIQYF
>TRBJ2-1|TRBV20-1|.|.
TGCAGTGCTAGCGGGGCCCTCAATGAGCAGTTCTTC
CSASGALNEQFF
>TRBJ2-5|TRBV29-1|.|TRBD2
TGCAGCGTTGGGACTAGCGGGAGCCCCGGAGAGACCCAGTACTTC
CSVGTSGSPGETQYF
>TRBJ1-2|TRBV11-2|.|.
TGTGCCAGCAGCCCACCTGGAAGGTCTCGTAACTATGGCTACACCTTC
CASSPPGRSRNYGYTF
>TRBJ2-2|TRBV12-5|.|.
TGTGCTAGTGGTTTGAAACAGGTCCTTAAATTCGCGAACACCGGGGAGCTGTTTTTT
CASGLKQVLKFANTGELFF
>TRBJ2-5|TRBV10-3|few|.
TGTGCCGTTGGGCAGGCCCAAGAGACCCAGTACTTC
CAVGQAQETQYF
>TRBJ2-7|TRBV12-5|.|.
TGTGCTAGTGGGAACAGCGGGTGGTACGAGCAGTACTTC
CASGNSGWYEQYF
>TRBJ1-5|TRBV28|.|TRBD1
TGTGCCAGCAGTCCGGGACAGCCTCAGCCCCAGCATTTT
CASSPGQPQPQHF
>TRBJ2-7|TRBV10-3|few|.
TGTGCCATCAGTGAGGCAGGCCAGTACGAGCAGTACTTC
CAISEAGQYEQYF
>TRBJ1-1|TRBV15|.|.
TGTGCCACCAGCAGATCGGGAGTTATGAACACTGAAGCTTTCTTT
CATSRSGVMNTEAFF
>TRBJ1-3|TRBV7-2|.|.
TGTGCCAGCACCCCCGAATACTCTGGAAACACCATATATTTT
CASTPEYSGNTIYF
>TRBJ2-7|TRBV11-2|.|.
TGTGCCAGCAGCTTAGCCGCCTGGGGGGGACAAGGAGACGAGCAGTACTTC
CASSLAAWGGQGDEQYF
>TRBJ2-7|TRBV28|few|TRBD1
TGTGCCAGCAGAGAGGGGACAGCGAGTTCCTACGAGCAGTACTTC
CASREGTASSYEQYF
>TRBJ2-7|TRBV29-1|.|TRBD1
TGCAGCGTTTCCCTACACAAGACAGGGAGCTACGAGCAGTACTTC
CSVSLHKTGSYEQYF
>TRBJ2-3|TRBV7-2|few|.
TGTGCCAGCAGCTTAGGCGGAGCCGCAGATACGCAGTATTTT
CASSLGGAADTQYF
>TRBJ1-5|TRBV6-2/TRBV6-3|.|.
TGTGCCAGCTATAGCCCCGGAGGGAGGCAGCCCCAGCATTTT
CASYSPGGRQPQHF
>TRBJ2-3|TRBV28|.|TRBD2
TGTGCCAGCAGTTCCCCTAGCGGGAAAAGCACAGATACGCAGTATTTT
CASSSPSGKSTDTQYF
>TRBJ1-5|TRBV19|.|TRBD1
TGTGCCAGTACTATGGGGACAGGGGATCAGCCCCAGCATTTT
CASTMGTGDQPQHF
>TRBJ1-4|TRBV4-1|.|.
TGCGCCAGCAGCCAAGATCTTGGGCAGGGGTTGGAAAAACTGTTTTTT
CASSQDLGQGLEKLFF
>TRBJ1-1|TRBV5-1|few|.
TGCGCCAGCAGCCCCCGAGGACAGATGGATGAAGCTTTCTTT
CASSPRGQMDEAFF
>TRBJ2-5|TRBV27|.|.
TGTGCCAGCAGTTTTTTGGCGAACCGGGAGACCCAGTACTTC
CASSFLANRETQYF
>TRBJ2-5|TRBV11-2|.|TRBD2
TGTGCCAGCAGCCAAGGACTAGCGGGGGGGGGTCAAGAGACCCAGTACTTC
CASSQGLAGGGQETQYF
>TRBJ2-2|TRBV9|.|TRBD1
TGTACCAGCAGCGTCTCCGGGACAGGGGTTGTCGGGGAGCTGTTTTTT
CTSSVSGTGVVGELFF
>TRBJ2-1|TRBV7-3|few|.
TGTGCCAGCAGCTACTCTGGACAGAGCCCCTACAATGAGCAGTTCTTC
CASSYSGQSPYNEQFF
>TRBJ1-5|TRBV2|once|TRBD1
TGTGCCAACTCACAGGGGTGGGGTCAGCCCCAGCATTTT
CANSQGWGQPQHF
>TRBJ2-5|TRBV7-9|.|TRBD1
TGTGCCAGCAGCTCAGAGACCCGGGACAGGGGCCGAGAGACCCAGTACTTC
CASSSETRDRGRETQYF
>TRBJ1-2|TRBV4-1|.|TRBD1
TGCGCCAGCAGCCAAGGCGGTGCAACAGGGGGCGCGACCTATGGCTACACCTTC
CASSQGGATGGATYGYTF
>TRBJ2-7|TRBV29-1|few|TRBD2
TGCAGCGTTGTTGGGGGGGGTTCCTACGAGCAGTACTTC
CSVVGGGSYEQYF
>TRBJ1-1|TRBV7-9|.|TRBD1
TGTGCCAGCAGACCTACAGGGGCGGGCACTGAAGCTTTCTTT
CASRPTGAGTEAFF